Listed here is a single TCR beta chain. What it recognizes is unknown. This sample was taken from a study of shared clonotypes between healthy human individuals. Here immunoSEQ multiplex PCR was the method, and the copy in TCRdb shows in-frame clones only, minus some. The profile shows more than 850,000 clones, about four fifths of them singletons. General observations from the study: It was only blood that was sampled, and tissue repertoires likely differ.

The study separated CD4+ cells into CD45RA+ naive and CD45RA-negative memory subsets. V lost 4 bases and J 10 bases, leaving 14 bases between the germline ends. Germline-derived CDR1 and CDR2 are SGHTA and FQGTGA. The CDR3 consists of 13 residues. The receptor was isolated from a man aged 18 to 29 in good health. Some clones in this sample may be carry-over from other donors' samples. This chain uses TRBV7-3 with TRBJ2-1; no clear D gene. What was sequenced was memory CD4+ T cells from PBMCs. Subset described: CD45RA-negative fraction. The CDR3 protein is CASSSIPRREQFF. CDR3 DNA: TGTGCCAGCAGCTCCATTCCCCGGCGGGAGCAGTTCTTC.